The source of this T cell receptor (beta chain) is a study of CD8+ T cells in alopecia areata. Study findings and constraints: Patients shared TCRs less clearly than mice did, possibly for HLA-related reasons. Clonality exceeded that of normal scalp in lesional scalp, most notably in alopecia totalis/universalis. Sequence data from scalp samples additionally include resident alphabeta T cells of normal skin.

The germline gives CDR1 SGHRS, CDR2 YFSETQ. Trimming removed 0 bases from V and 3 bases from J, with 13 bases in between. The CDR3 length is 15 residues. Sequencing templates came from extracted RNA that was reverse transcribed into cDNA. Generated by immunoSEQ multiplex PCR, the TCRdb table keeps only in-frame clones and is missing some. The data hold more than 95,000 clones, with 45% to 60% observed a single time. CD4+ and CD8+ T cells were sorted from PBMCs. A remark on this clone: No antigen is known for it.

The sample comprised CD4+ T cells sorted from blood. The source is a human donor in good health. The V call is TRBV5-1, the J call TRBJ2-7; perhaps TRBD1 as D (6 bases). DNA for the CDR3: TGCGCCAGCAGCTTGGGTTCATCACAGGGCTACGAGCAGTACTTC. This gives the protein CASSLGSSQGYEQYF.